This TCR beta chain is from a study of response to subunit inactivated influenza vaccine. Study results and limitations: Each seasonal flu vaccination may recruit only limited new T cells, authors suggested.

From germline, CDR1 is MNHNY and CDR2 SVGAGI (reference sequence). The CDR3 covers 11 residues. V was clipped by 7 bases and J by 5 bases, with 9 bases between them. TCRdb reprocessed the RT-PCR reads via MiXCR and lists one record per CDR3 protein. Among under 500,000 distinct CDR3 sequences, approximately 10% were seen once, and the ten largest hold less than 15%. This clonotype was detected only a few times. Its antigen remains unidentified. The gene calls are TRBV6-6 and TRBJ2-7; D perhaps matches TRBD1 (5 bases). The origin of this receptor is a man aged 50 or older who received an inactivated influenza vaccine. The source material was PBMCs from blood, sampled around seven weeks after vaccination. CDR3 DNA: TGTGCCAGCAAGGGGCGGCACGAGCAGTACTTC. It is translated as CASKGRHEQYF.